The 5 T cell receptor beta chains presented below share a single source sample, sequenced in a study of blood T cell repertoires in COVID-19. Produced via immunoSEQ multiplex PCR; TCRdb's table is partial and in-frame only. The table records 95,000 to 150,000 clones, 70% to 80% of them present only once. The material sequenced was peripheral blood. Source of these receptors: a human donor in a cohort sampled during active COVID-19.

This rearrangement joins TRBV6-6 to TRBJ1-2, with D maybe TRBD1 (6 bases). CDR3 length: 13 amino acids. V lost 5 bases, J lost 4 bases, and 11 bases lay in between. Germline V CDR1 and CDR2: MNHNY, SVGAGI (reference sequence). The CDR3 region has the DNA TGTGCCAGCAGTCCTCAGGGGATCTATGGCTACACCTTC. It yields the protein CASSPQGIYGYTF.

The rearrangement links TRBV5-4 to TRBJ2-7; the match to TRBD2 covers 8 bases. The CDR3 loop spans 15 amino acids. The V gene end was trimmed by 4 bases and the J gene end by 5 bases; junction bases not matched to a gene: 11. Germline CDR1 and CDR2: SGHNT and YYREEE (reference sequence). DNA of the CDR3: TGTGCCAGCAGCACACGACGGGGGGGCCTGAACGAGCAGTACTTC. This codes for CASSTRRGGLNEQYF.

The J gene is TRBJ2-1, the V gene TRBV5-1; 7 nucleotides line up with TRBD2. Germline values: CDR1 SGHRS, CDR2 YFSETQ. The CDR3 runs to 15 residues. V dropped 4 bases and J dropped 7; count of bases not matched to a gene: 11. CDR3 nucleotides: TGCGCCAGCAGCCTATTTGTGACTAGCAAAAATGAGCAGTTCTTC. Protein product: CASSLFVTSKNEQFF.

The V and J genes are TRBV9 and TRBJ2-1, with 10 bases fitting TRBD2. Germline-derived CDR1 and CDR2 are SGDLS and YYNGEE. V lost 4 bases, J lost 4 bases, and 5 bases stayed unmatched. The CDR3 has 15 amino acids. The DNA of the CDR3 is TGTGCCAGCAGCAATAGCGGGGGGACTTACAATGAGCAGTTCTTC. Its translation is CASSNSGGTYNEQFF.

The chain joins TRBV28 to TRBJ2-7; the match to TRBD2 covers 8 bases. The trim removed 7 bases at V and 4 bases at J, leaving 9 bases unmatched. The CDR3 has 14 amino acids. CDR1 is MDHEN, CDR2 SYDVKM, per germline. CDR3 amino acids: CASKYSAGEYEQYF. The CDR3 nucleotides read TGTGCCAGCAAGTATTCAGCGGGAGAGTACGAGCAGTACTTC.